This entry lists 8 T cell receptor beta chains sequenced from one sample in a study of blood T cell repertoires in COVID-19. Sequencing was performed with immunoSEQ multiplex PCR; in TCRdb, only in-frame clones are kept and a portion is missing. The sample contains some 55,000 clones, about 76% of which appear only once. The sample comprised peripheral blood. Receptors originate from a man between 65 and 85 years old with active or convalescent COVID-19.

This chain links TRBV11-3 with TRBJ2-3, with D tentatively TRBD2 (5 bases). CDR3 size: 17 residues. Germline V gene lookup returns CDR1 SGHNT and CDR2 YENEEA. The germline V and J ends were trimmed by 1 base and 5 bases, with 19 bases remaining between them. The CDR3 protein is CASSLAITSQSGDTQYF. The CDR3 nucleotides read TGTGCCAGCAGCTTAGCTATCACTAGTCAGTCTGGAGATACGCAGTATTTT.

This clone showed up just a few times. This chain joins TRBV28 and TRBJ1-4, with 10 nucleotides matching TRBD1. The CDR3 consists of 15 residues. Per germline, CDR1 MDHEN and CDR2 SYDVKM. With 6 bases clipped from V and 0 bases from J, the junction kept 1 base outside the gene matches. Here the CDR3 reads CASRGTGATNEKLFF. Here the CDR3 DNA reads TGTGCCAGCAGGGGGACAGGGGCAACTAATGAAAAACTGTTTTTT.

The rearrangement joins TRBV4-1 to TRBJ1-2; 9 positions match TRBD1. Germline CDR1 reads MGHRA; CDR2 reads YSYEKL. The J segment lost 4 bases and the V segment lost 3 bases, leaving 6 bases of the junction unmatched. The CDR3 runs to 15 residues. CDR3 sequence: CASSHADRGSYGYTF. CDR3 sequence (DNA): TGCGCCAGCAGCCACGCGGACAGGGGTTCCTATGGCTACACCTTC.

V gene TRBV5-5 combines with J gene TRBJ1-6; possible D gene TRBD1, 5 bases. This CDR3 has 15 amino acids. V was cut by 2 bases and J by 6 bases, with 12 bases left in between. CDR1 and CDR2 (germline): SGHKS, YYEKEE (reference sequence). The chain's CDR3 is CASSFGADSNSPLHF. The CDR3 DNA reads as TGTGCCAGCAGCTTTGGGGCTGACTCTAATTCACCCCTCCACTTT. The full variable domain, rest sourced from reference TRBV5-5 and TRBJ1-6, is DAGVTQSPTHLIKTRGQQVTLRCSPISGHKSVSWYQQVLGQGPQFIFQYYEKEERGRGNFPDRFSARQFPNYSSELNVNALLLGDSALYLCASSFGADSNSPLHFGNGTRLTVT.

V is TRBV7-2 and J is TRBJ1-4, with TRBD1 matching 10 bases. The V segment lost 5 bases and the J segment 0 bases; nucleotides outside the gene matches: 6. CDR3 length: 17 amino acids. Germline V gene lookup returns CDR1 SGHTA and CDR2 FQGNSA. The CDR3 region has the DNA TGTGCCAGCAGCCCCAGACAGGGGGCGACAACTAATGAAAAACTGTTTTTT. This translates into CASSPRQGATTNEKLFF. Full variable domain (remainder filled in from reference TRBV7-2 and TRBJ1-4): GAGVSQSPSNKVTEKGKDVELRCDPISGHTALYWYRQSLGQGLEFLIYFQGNSAPDKSGLPSDRFSAERTGGSVSTLTIQRTQQEDSAVYLCASSPRQGATTNEKLFFGSGTQLSVL.

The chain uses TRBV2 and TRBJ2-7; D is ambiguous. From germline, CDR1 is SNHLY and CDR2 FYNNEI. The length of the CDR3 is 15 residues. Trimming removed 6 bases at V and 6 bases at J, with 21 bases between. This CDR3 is CASSSYDLTNSEQYF. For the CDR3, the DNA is TGTGCCAGCAGCTCGTATGACCTTACTAACTCCGAGCAGTACTTC.

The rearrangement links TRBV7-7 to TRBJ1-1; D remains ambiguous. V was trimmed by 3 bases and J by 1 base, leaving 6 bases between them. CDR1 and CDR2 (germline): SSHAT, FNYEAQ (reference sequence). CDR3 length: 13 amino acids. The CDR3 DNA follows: TGTGCCAGCAGCTTCACCAGGAACACTGAAGCTTTCTTT. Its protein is CASSFTRNTEAFF.

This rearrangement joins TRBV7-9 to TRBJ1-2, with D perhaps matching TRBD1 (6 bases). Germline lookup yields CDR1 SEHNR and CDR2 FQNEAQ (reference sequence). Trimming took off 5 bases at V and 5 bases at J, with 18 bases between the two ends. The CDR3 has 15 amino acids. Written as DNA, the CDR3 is TGTGCCAGCAGCCCCCGAAACGGACAGCCTTATGGCTACACCTTC. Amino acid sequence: CASSPRNGQPYGYTF. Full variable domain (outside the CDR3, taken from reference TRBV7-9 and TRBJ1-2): DTGVSQNPRHKITKRGQNVTFRCDPISEHNRLYWYRQTLGQGPEFLTYFQNEAQLEKSRLLSDRFSAERPKGSFSTLEIQRTEQGDSAMYLCASSPRNGQPYGYTFGSGTRLTVV.